The rows below give T cell receptor beta chains drawn from one sample of a study of cytomegalovirus exposure and HLA in healthy donors. Sequencing used immunoSEQ multiplex PCR; TCRdb keeps in-frame clones, though not all of them. The table has about 91,000 clones, 60% to 80% seen once; the top ten hold less than 1.5%. The sequencing sample was made of PBMCs. The receptors come from a female donor in good health and CMV-seronegative. Both conserved end residues are part of each CDR3. A D gene is named only where the DNA matches it firmly. Size values are once, few and many counts, or a class for expanded clones, and some rows have none.

D gene,CDR3 length,clone size,V gene,J gene,CDR3 protein,CDR3 DNA
NA,12,NA,TRBV6-1,TRBJ1-6,CASHRENSPLHF,TGTGCTTCGCACAGGGAGAATTCACCCCTCCACTTT
TRBD1,14,NA,TRBV7-8,TRBJ2-5,CASSAWTGDETQYF,TGTGCCAGCAGCGCTTGGACAGGGGACGAGACCCAGTACTTC
NA,13,NA,TRBV2,TRBJ1-4,CASSGAGQEKLFF,TGTGCCAGCAGTGGTGCAGGGCAGGAAAAACTGTTTTTT
TRBD1,15,NA,TRBV18,TRBJ2-2,CASSDRVANTGELFF,TGTGCCAGCTCAGACAGGGTTGCGAACACCGGGGAGCTGTTTTTT
NA,16,NA,TRBV7-6,TRBJ2-5,CASSLAASRGRETQYF,TGTGCCAGCAGCTTAGCGGCTAGCCGAGGACGAGAGACCCAGTACTTC
NA,15,NA,TRBV2,TRBJ2-2,CASSGVGGNTGELFF,TGTGCCAGCAGTGGTGTAGGAGGGAACACCGGGGAGCTGTTTTTT
NA,12,NA,TRBV13,TRBJ2-2,CASSFRGGELFF,TGTGCCAGCAGCTTCAGGGGCGGGGAGCTGTTTTTT
NA,12,NA,TRBV27,TRBJ2-1,CASSWIGGEQFF,TGTGCCAGCAGTTGGATCGGAGGTGAGCAGTTCTTC
TRBD1,14,NA,TRBV6-5,TRBJ1-1,CASRPGQTNTEAFF,TGTGCCAGCAGGCCGGGACAGACTAACACTGAAGCTTTCTTT
TRBD1,15,NA,TRBV9,TRBJ1-1,CASSGTTGGGTEAFF,TGTGCCAGCAGCGGAACGACAGGGGGGGGCACTGAAGCTTTCTTT
TRBD1,14,NA,TRBV10-3,TRBJ2-7,CAISQGASSYEQYF,TGTGCCATCAGCCAGGGGGCCTCTTCCTACGAGCAGTACTTC
NA,14,once,TRBV27,TRBJ1-4,CASSLRERSEKLFF,TGTGCCAGCAGTTTACGGGAGAGGAGTGAAAAACTGTTTTTT
TRBD1,17,NA,TRBV29-1,TRBJ1-2,CSVGVGTGVGANYGYTF,TGCAGCGTTGGCGTAGGTACAGGGGTGGGAGCTAACTATGGCTACACCTTC
NA,16,NA,TRBV27,TRBJ1-5,CASSFGSVGDNQPQHF,TGTGCCAGCAGTTTTGGTTCCGTAGGGGACAATCAGCCCCAGCATTTT